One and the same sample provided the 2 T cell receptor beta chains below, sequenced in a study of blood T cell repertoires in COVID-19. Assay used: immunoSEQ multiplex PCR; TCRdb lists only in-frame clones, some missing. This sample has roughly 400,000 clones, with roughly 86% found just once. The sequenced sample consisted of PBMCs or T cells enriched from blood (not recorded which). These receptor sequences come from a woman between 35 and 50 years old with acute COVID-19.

The CDR3 loop is CASSIGTGGDQPQHF. The CDR3, as DNA: TGTGCCAGTAGTATCGGGACAGGGGGCGACCAGCCCCAGCATTTT. The chain recombines TRBV19 with TRBJ1-5; 12 bases agree with TRBD1. CDR1 is LNHDA and CDR2 is SQIVND in the germline V gene (reference sequence). The CDR3 covers 15 residues. V shed 3 bases and J 7 bases; nucleotides not matched to a gene: 4.

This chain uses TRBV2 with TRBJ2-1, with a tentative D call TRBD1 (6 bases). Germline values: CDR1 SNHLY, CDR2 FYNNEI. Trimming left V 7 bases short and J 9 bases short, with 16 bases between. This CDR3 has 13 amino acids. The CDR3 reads CASKTTGVGEQFF. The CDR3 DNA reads TGTGCCAGCAAAACGACAGGAGTGGGTGAGCAGTTCTTC.